The 11 T cell receptor beta chains in this list originate from one sample, sequenced in a study of cytomegalovirus exposure and HLA in healthy donors. This PCR relied on a set of 60 Vbeta primers and 13 Jbeta primers. Some clones are missing from TCRdb's copy, which holds only in-frame ones; the method was immunoSEQ multiplex PCR. The sample consists of 150,000 or so clones, about three quarters of them appearing once. The sequenced sample consisted of PBMCs. These receptors were obtained from a female donor in good health and CMV-seronegative.

The rearrangement joins TRBV29-1 to TRBJ1-1; a weak D match, TRBD1 (6 bases). From germline, CDR1 is SQVTM and CDR2 ANQGSEA. The CDR3 totals 13 residues. Trimming took 7 bases from V and 4 from J, leaving 16 bases between them. The CDR3: CSAIKQGATEAFF. The CDR3 DNA is TGCAGCGCAATCAAACAGGGAGCCACTGAAGCTTTCTTT.

CDR3 amino acids: CASSQGAGGVAFF. The CDR3 DNA reads TGTGCCAGCAGCCAAGGGGCAGGAGGGGTAGCTTTCTTT. J is TRBJ1-1 and V is TRBV4-2; D is perhaps TRBD1 (5 bases). CDR1 is LGHNA and CDR2 is YNFKEQ in the germline V gene. The CDR3 extends over 13 amino acids. The V and J ends lost 1 base and 10 bases respectively, with 13 bases between them.

Of note for this clone: The sample has other DNA sequences that encode this CDR3 too. V and J are TRBV5-4 and TRBJ2-7; tentatively, D is TRBD2 (6 bases). The length of the CDR3 is 14 residues. Germline assignment: CDR1 SGHNT and CDR2 YYREEE (reference sequence). Trimming took 0 bases from V and 5 from J, leaving 12 bases between them. The CDR3 protein is CASSLDRGNNEQYF. CDR3 nucleotide sequence: TGTGCCAGCAGCTTGGATCGGGGGAATAACGAGCAGTACTTC.

J is TRBJ2-7 and V is TRBV27; TRBD1 agrees at 8 bases. The trim removed 5 bases at V and 3 bases at J, leaving 9 bases unmatched. CDR1 is MNHEY, CDR2 SMNVEV, per germline (reference sequence). This CDR3 contains 15 residues. The CDR3 coding sequence is TGTGCCAGCAGTACCTACAGGGGGTCGGACTACGAGCAGTACTTC. Residues: CASSTYRGSDYEQYF.

The V and J genes are TRBV27 and TRBJ1-1, with TRBD1 identical over 8 bases. The germline V gene has CDR1 MNHEY and CDR2 SMNVEV (reference sequence). This CDR3 is built from 15 residues. V was clipped by 0 bases and J by 3 bases; unmatched bases: 3. The CDR3 reads CASSLSRTGYTEAFF. The CDR3 DNA follows: TGTGCCAGCAGTTTATCGAGGACAGGGTACACTGAAGCTTTCTTT.

CDR3 loop: CASSLGTGVTGELFF. The DNA of the CDR3 is TGCGCCAGCAGCTTGGGGACAGGGGTTACCGGGGAGCTGTTTTTT. The V and J genes are TRBV5-1 and TRBJ2-2; 9 bases are a match to TRBD1. V lost 0 bases, J lost 5 bases, and 2 bases stayed unmatched. CDR1 and CDR2 (germline): SGHRS, YFSETQ. The CDR3 spans 15 residues.

The chain links TRBV29-1 to TRBJ2-7, with TRBD1 identical over 7 bases. J gave up 5 bases and V 4 bases, and 11 bases lay outside the gene matches. CDR3 length: 14 residues. CDR1 and CDR2 from the germline V gene are SQVTM and ANQGSEA. The CDR3 region has the DNA TGCAGCGTTGTAGGGGGCAGGGGGTTGGACGAGCAGTACTTC. This sequence encodes CSVVGGRGLDEQYF.

The V gene is TRBV7-3, the J gene TRBJ2-7; 7 bases line up with TRBD2. With 3 bases clipped from V and 3 bases from J, the junction kept 2 bases outside the gene matches. The germline CDR1 and CDR2 sequences are SGHTA and FQGTGA. CDR3 length: 13 residues. The CDR3 DNA is TGTGCCAGCAGCTTTTCGGGGGGCTACGAGCAGTACTTC. It translates to CASSFSGGYEQYF.

The V and J genes are TRBV5-1 and TRBJ2-3; the D is unclear. V gave up 7 bases and J gave up 0 bases, with 12 bases separating them. The CDR3 spans 14 residues. Per germline, CDR1 SGHRS and CDR2 YFSETQ. DNA of the CDR3: TGCGCCAGCGGGTCAGGCGCTAGCACAGATACGCAGTATTTT. This translates into CASGSGASTDTQYF. Using reference TRBV5-1 and TRBJ2-3 for the parts outside the CDR3, the full variable domain is KAGVTQTPRYLIKTRGQQVTLSCSPISGHRSVSWYQQTPGQGLQFLFEYFSETQRNKGNFPGRFSGRQFSNSRSEMNVSTLELGDSALYLCASGSGASTDTQYFGPGTRLTVL.

The chain has TRBV14 and TRBJ2-7; D is perhaps TRBD1 (5 bases). The length of the CDR3 is 15 residues. CDR1 SGHDN and CDR2 FVKESK come from the germline V gene. Trimming took 1 base from V and 3 from J, leaving 13 bases between them. The CDR3 nucleotides are TGTGCCAGCAGCCAAGGACAGATGAGATTCTACGAGCAGTACTTC. Its translation is CASSQGQMRFYEQYF.

V usage is TRBV5-4 and J usage is TRBJ1-4, with D possibly being TRBD1 (6 bases). The CDR3 contains 14 residues. Germline-derived CDR1 and CDR2 are SGHNT and YYREEE (reference sequence). Between the trimmed V and J ends, which lost 4 bases and 4 bases, there was a span of 11 bases. CDR3 nucleotide sequence: TGTGCCAGCAGCATGACAGGAGGTAATGAAAAACTGTTTTTT. It yields the protein CASSMTGGNEKLFF.